The 22 T cell receptor beta chains below all came from one sample that was sequenced in a study of T cell changes during pregnancy in multiple sclerosis (dated by TCRdb to the late 2010s). Library creation used the immunoSEQ multiplex PCR assay. Entries here come from immuneACCESS through TCRdb and include only in-frame sequences with V and J called. Some clones fail to appear in such tables; in the studies checked, an unresolved V gene covers under half of the shortfall, and the cause of the remainder is unknown. The sample has around 95,000 clones on record, 92% of them singletons. The leading ten clones occupy roughly 2% of the sample. The source was peripheral blood, collected after pregnancy. Receptors originate from a female donor with multiple sclerosis, enrolled in a pregnancy study.

The chain couples TRBV7-9 to TRBJ2-1; D remains ambiguous. The germline V gene encodes CDR1 SEHNR and CDR2 FQNEAQ (reference sequence). V lost 1 base and J lost 4, with 8 bases in between. CDR3 length equals 14 residues. The CDR3 nucleotides read TGTGCCAGCAGCTTAGTTTCCTCTTACAATGAGCAGTTCTTC. This translates into CASSLVSSYNEQFF.

The chain carries TRBV7-6 and TRBJ1-5, with 8 bases lining up with TRBD1. Looked up from germline, CDR1 is SGHVS and CDR2 is FNYEAQ. The V and J ends lost 5 bases and 2 bases, in that order; junction bases with no gene match: 8. This CDR3 is 16 amino acids long. CDR3 nucleotide sequence: TGTGCCAGCAGCCCTTTTCCGGGACAGGGCAATCAGCCCCAGCATTTT. Encoded protein: CASSPFPGQGNQPQHF.

The J gene is TRBJ1-2, the V gene TRBV5-1; the match to TRBD1 covers 7 bases. The V gene end was trimmed by 0 bases and the J gene end by 7 bases; junction bases not matched to a gene: 6. The germline V gene has CDR1 SGHRS and CDR2 YFSETQ. This CDR3 region has 14 residues. This chain's CDR3 is CASSLDYRGAGYTF. CDR3 in DNA: TGCGCCAGCAGCTTGGACTACAGGGGTGCTGGCTACACCTTC.

The chain links TRBV27 to TRBJ1-6, with 10 nucleotides matching TRBD1. The J segment lost 4 bases and the V segment lost 5 bases, leaving 11 bases of the junction unmatched. The CDR3 runs to 18 residues. Germline CDR1 reads MNHEY; CDR2 reads SMNVEV (reference sequence). The CDR3 sequence is CASSPGQGDVGYNSPLHF. DNA of the CDR3: TGTGCCAGCAGTCCCGGACAGGGGGATGTAGGGTATAATTCACCCCTCCACTTT.

The V call is TRBV15, the J call TRBJ1-2; TRBD1 might be the D (5 bases). V lost 2 bases, J lost 3 bases, and 13 bases lay in between. The length of the CDR3 is 15 residues. Germline values: CDR1 LNHNV, CDR2 YYDKDF (reference sequence). The CDR3 sequence: CATSRSGQSDYGYTF. As DNA, the CDR3 is TGTGCCACCAGCAGATCCGGACAAAGCGACTATGGCTACACCTTC. Using reference TRBV15 and TRBJ1-2 for the parts outside the CDR3, the full variable domain is DAMVIQNPRYQVTQFGKPVTLSCSQTLNHNVMYWYQQKSSQAPKLLFHYYDKDFNNEADTPDNFQSRRPNTSFCFLDIRSPGLGDTAMYLCATSRSGQSDYGYTFGSGTRLTVV.

The gene calls are TRBV7-2 and TRBJ2-1; perhaps TRBD2 as D (6 bases). The CDR3 totals 15 residues. Trimming left V 3 bases short and J 4 bases short, with 13 bases between. Germline values: CDR1 SGHTA, CDR2 FQGNSA. DNA of the CDR3: TGTGCCAGCAGCTTCGAGGGCGGGACGTACAATGAGCAGTTCTTC. Amino acids: CASSFEGGTYNEQFF.

The V gene is TRBV2, the J gene TRBJ1-4; 9 positions match TRBD1. Germline V CDR1 and CDR2: SNHLY, FYNNEI. V lost 6 bases, J lost 4 bases, and 3 bases stayed unmatched. This CDR3 spans 14 amino acids. The CDR3 region is CASRGQGGNEKLFF. CDR3 DNA: TGTGCCAGCAGGGGACAGGGAGGTAATGAAAAACTGTTTTTT.

The CDR3 DNA reads as TGTGCCAGTAGTATTGATACAGGGGGCGAGGGAGGCTACACCTTC. Translating it yields CASSIDTGGEGGYTF. V gene TRBV19 combines with J gene TRBJ1-2, with 9 nucleotides matching TRBD1. After removal of 3 bases from V and 8 bases from J, the junction contained 10 bases not matched to a gene. The CDR3 length is 15 residues. Per germline, CDR1 LNHDA and CDR2 SQIVND (reference sequence).

The chain couples TRBV18 to TRBJ1-2; no firm D call. CDR3 length: 13 residues. Germline V gene data show CDR1 as KGHSH and CDR2 as LQKENI. Trimming removed 6 bases at V and 7 bases at J, with 15 bases between. DNA for the CDR3: TGTGCCAGCTCCCCGGGAGAGTTTGGTGGCTACACCTTC. It specifies CASSPGEFGGYTF.

The chain joins TRBV6-1 to TRBJ1-2, with 9 nucleotides matching TRBD1. The CDR3 is 13 residues long. Germline values: CDR1 MNHNS, CDR2 SASEGT. V trimming: 6 bases; J trimming: 2 bases; junction bases outside the gene matches: 1. The CDR3 DNA sequence: TGTGCCAGCAGAGGACAGGGGAACTATGGCTACACCTTC. Protein sequence: CASRGQGNYGYTF.

This chain connects TRBV11-3 to TRBJ1-2, with a possible D match to TRBD1 (6 bases). With 6 bases removed from V and 3 bases from J, the gap between germline ends came to 17 bases. The CDR3 is 15 residues long. Germline CDR1 is SGHNT and CDR2 is YENEEA. CDR3 sequence: CASSVQGSGDYGYTF. The DNA for the CDR3 is TGTGCCAGCAGTGTACAGGGAAGCGGCGACTATGGCTACACCTTC.

The V call is TRBV6-6, the J call TRBJ2-4; 8 bases map to TRBD2. This CDR3 spans 16 amino acids. The germline gives CDR1 MNHNY, CDR2 SVGAGI (reference sequence). Trimming took 0 bases from V and 4 from J; bases not matched to a gene: 5. CDR3 protein: CASSYSSKRGKNIQYF. CDR3 nucleotide sequence: TGTGCCAGCAGTTACTCGTCCAAGCGGGGGAAAAACATTCAGTACTTC.

The chain employs TRBV13 and TRBJ2-1; 8 nucleotides align to TRBD2. Trimming cost V 0 bases and J 4 bases; bases outside gene matches: 5. Germline V CDR1 and CDR2: PRHDT, FYEKMQ (reference sequence). This CDR3 contains 16 residues. CDR3 sequence (DNA): TGTGCCAGCAGCTTAGGGCGGGGGGCCCGTTACAATGAGCAGTTCTTC. It encodes CASSLGRGARYNEQFF.

V and J are TRBV28 and TRBJ2-1, with 9 bases matching TRBD2. CDR3 length equals 17 residues. Trimming took 8 bases from V and 0 from J; bases not matched to a gene: 11. Per the germline V gene, CDR1 is MDHEN and CDR2 is SYDVKM. CDR3 sequence reads: CASQETHSGSSYNEQFF. In nucleotides, the CDR3 is TGTGCCAGCCAAGAAACTCATAGCGGGAGCTCCTACAATGAGCAGTTCTTC.

The CDR3 bases are TGTGCCAGCAGCTTTTTAATCACTAGCACAGATACGCAGTATTTT. Translated, it gives CASSFLITSTDTQYF. The gene calls are TRBV5-4 and TRBJ2-3; D call uncertain. Trimming cost V 2 bases and J 0 bases, with 10 bases left between them. CDR3 length: 15 amino acids. CDR1 is SGHNT, CDR2 YYREEE, per germline (reference sequence). The whole variable domain, filled in from reference TRBV5-4 and TRBJ2-3, reads ETGVTQSPTHLIKTRGQQVTLRCSSQSGHNTVSWYQQALGQGPQFIFQYYREEENGRGNFPPRFSGLQFPNYSSELNVNALELDDSALYLCASSFLITSTDTQYFGPGTRLTVL.

This chain joins TRBV7-9 and TRBJ2-7; TRBD1 is a possible D gene (5 bases). The CDR3 is 13 residues long. V lost 7 bases and J 6 bases, leaving 16 bases between the germline ends. Per the germline V gene, CDR1 is SEHNR and CDR2 is FQNEAQ (reference sequence). The CDR3, as DNA: TGTGCCAGCACCTCAGGATCAGGGCCCGAGCAGTACTTC. Protein product: CASTSGSGPEQYF.

The rearrangement links TRBV27 to TRBJ1-3; the D gene is possibly TRBD1 (5 bases). The CDR3 is 16 residues long. Germline CDR1 MNHEY, CDR2 SMNVEV (reference sequence). The V end was cut by 5 bases, the J end by 4 bases, with 18 bases between. The CDR3 is CASSRGGRATGNTIYF. The CDR3 nucleotides are TGTGCCAGCAGTCGCGGGGGGAGGGCAACCGGAAACACCATATATTTT.

V gene TRBV15 combines with J gene TRBJ2-5; TRBD1 matches 9 bases. The CDR3 extends over 16 amino acids. Losses at the gene ends were 3 bases for V and 5 bases for J; bases not matched to a gene: 10. The V gene's germline CDR1 is LNHNV and CDR2 YYDKDF (reference sequence). In nucleotides, the CDR3 is TGTGCCACCAGCAGTGACCGGGACAGGGTGTCGGAGACCCAGTACTTC. It translates to CATSSDRDRVSETQYF.

V usage is TRBV18 and J usage is TRBJ1-2; D not certain. Trimming took 4 bases from V and 4 from J, leaving 16 bases between them. This CDR3 has 15 amino acids. Germline-derived CDR1 and CDR2 are KGHSH and LQKENI. Here the CDR3 reads CASSLNRRLGYGYTF. The CDR3 DNA is TGTGCCAGCTCACTCAACCGGAGGCTTGGCTATGGCTACACCTTC.

The chain has TRBV4-1 and TRBJ2-7; 7 bases align to TRBD2. CDR1 and CDR2 (germline): MGHRA, YSYEKL. The CDR3 is 16 residues long. J gave up 0 bases and V 1 base, and 6 bases lay outside the gene matches. The CDR3: CASSQVWEGSSYEQYF. In DNA form, the CDR3 reads TGCGCCAGCAGCCAAGTTTGGGAGGGAAGCTCCTACGAGCAGTACTTC.

This sequence joins TRBV18 and TRBJ1-2; a weak D match, TRBD1 (6 bases). CDR1 and CDR2 (germline): KGHSH, LQKENI. The CDR3 is 16 amino acids. V lost 3 bases and J 2 bases, leaving 16 bases between the germline ends. The CDR3 DNA sequence: TGTGCCAGCTCACCGGGCATGGGGGCCGGCAACTATGGCTACACCTTC. Translation gives CASSPGMGAGNYGYTF.

The chain joins TRBV19 to TRBJ2-3, with a weak D call TRBD2 (5 bases). There are 13 residues in the CDR3. Looked up from germline, CDR1 is LNHDA and CDR2 is SQIVND (reference sequence). V was clipped by 6 bases and J by 1 base, with 8 bases between them. The chain's CDR3 is CASSVRGTDTQYF. The CDR3 region has the DNA TGTGCCAGTAGCGTGCGGGGCACAGATACGCAGTATTTT.